Listed here is a single T cell receptor (beta chain). Trimming took 2 bases from V and 0 from J, leaving 20 bases between them. The CDR3 has 19 residues. Germline assignment: CDR1 MNHEY and CDR2 SVGEGT. The data derive from a study of blood T cell repertoires in COVID-19. Background on the study: PBMCs, B-cell-depleted T cells, or T cells were the source of the cDNA or gDNA that made up the material.

Only in-frame clones appear in the TCRdb table, and some are missing; sequencing was by immunoSEQ multiplex PCR. The sample carries 150,000 to 200,000 clones, approximately 86% recorded once. Sequenced input: PBMCs or T cells enriched from blood (not recorded which). The sequence came from a woman aged 60 to 75 with acute COVID-19. J is TRBJ2-1 and V is TRBV6-2 or TRBV6-3; TRBD1 is a possible D gene (6 bases). CDR3 protein: CASSYPTQGRTGSYNEQFF. The CDR3 coding sequence is TGTGCCAGCAGTTACCCTACCCAGGGGCGTACTGGCTCCTACAATGAGCAGTTCTTC.